The sample holds many counts of the clone carrying this T cell receptor (beta chain). TCRdb re-analysed the 5' RACE reads in MiXCR, keeping a single row per CDR3 protein. The table has about 26,000 distinct CDR3 sequences, roughly 13% seen once; the top ten hold around 25%. The sample is drawn from a study of spatial heterogeneity in lung cancer. Time point here: sample taken at primary tumor resection. Frozen PBMC, nontumor lung or tumor provided whole RNA, which was sequenced unsorted. The CDR3 extends over 15 amino acids. Deletions cut 0 bases from V and 3 bases from J, with 9 bases between. CDR1 MNHEY and CDR2 SMNVEV come from the germline V gene (reference sequence).

This TCR came from a female donor with early-stage non-small cell lung cancer. Sequences were derived from PBMCs, sampled at surgery. The rearrangement uses TRBV27 and TRBJ1-5; no definite D call. This chain's CDR3 is CASSLSRGFNQPQHF. The CDR3, as DNA: TGTGCCAGCAGTTTATCGCGGGGTTTCAATCAGCCCCAGCATTTT.